These 19 T cell receptor beta chains share one sample of origin, sequenced in a study of identical twins (dated by TCRdb to between 2015 and 2016). The library was generated by 5' RACE. Sequenced using an Illumina HiSeq 2000. TCRdb cleaned the public reads at Q25 with fastp, built clones with MiXCR and kept in-frame beta chains. Here each entry gathers all rows of one CDR3 protein and keeps the most common genes and DNA. This sample is represented by roughly 690,000 distinct CDR3 sequences; approximately 21% of them were singletons. The top ten hold 4% to 5.5% of the sample. These records were also assigned to another study, of T cells expressing NK-cell markers.

Source material: PBMCs. The receptors come from a woman aged 18-29 years in good health.

The rearrangement links TRBV6-2 or TRBV6-3 to TRBJ2-3; 7 nucleotides align to TRBD1. The CDR3 totals 14 residues. Per the germline V gene, CDR1 is MNHEY and CDR2 is SVGEGT. V trimming: 5 bases; J trimming: 2 bases; junction bases outside the gene matches: 4. The CDR3 protein is CASSETGYTDTQYF. The CDR3 coding sequence is TGTGCCAGCAGTGAGACAGGGTACACAGATACGCAGTATTTT.

Many counts were recorded for this clonotype. The chain recombines TRBV12-3 or TRBV12-4 with TRBJ1-1, with no clear D. The CDR3 has 11 residues. Trimming shortened V by 0 bases and J by 12 bases, and 8 bases separated the two germline ends. CDR3 nucleotides: TGTGCCAGCAGTTTAGCAGGGCGGTCTTTCTTT. Residues: CASSLAGRSFF.

This clonotype was picked up a small number of times. The rearrangement uses TRBV12-3 or TRBV12-4 and TRBJ1-6; D is possibly TRBD1 (5 bases). The CDR3 sequence is 14 residues long. The V and J ends lost 6 bases and 9 bases respectively, with 15 bases between them. As DNA, the CDR3 is TGTGCCAGCAGCTCGCAGCAGGGCCTTTCACCCCTCCACTTT. As protein: CASSSQQGLSPLHF.

The rearrangement joins TRBV29-1 to TRBJ2-6; D perhaps matches TRBD1 (6 bases). V was cut by 7 bases and J by 2 bases, with 9 bases left in between. CDR3 length: 13 residues. Germline CDR1 and CDR2: SQVTM and ANQGSEA. CDR3 sequence: CSAGATGANVLTF. The CDR3 DNA reads TGCAGCGCAGGGGCAACTGGGGCCAACGTCCTGACTTTC.

This clonotype was seen only a few times. The V gene is TRBV6-5, the J gene TRBJ1-2; 8 bases fit TRBD1. This CDR3 has 12 amino acids. Germline values: CDR1 MNHEY, CDR2 SVGAGI. The V segment lost 7 bases and the J segment 5 bases; nucleotides outside the gene matches: 3. CDR3 loop: CASTRGRYGYTF. The CDR3 bases are TGTGCCAGCACCAGGGGGCGGTATGGCTACACCTTC.

This rearrangement joins TRBV20-1 to TRBJ2-5; D ambiguous. Germline V lookup: CDR1 DFQATT, CDR2 SNEGSKA (reference sequence). The CDR3 runs 14 residues. Trimming took off 5 bases at V and 4 bases at J, with 17 bases between the two ends. DNA of the CDR3: TGCAGTGCTGGGGTGTCCACCACCCCAGAGACCCAGTACTTC. Its translation is CSAGVSTTPETQYF.

The V and J genes are TRBV4-3 and TRBJ2-5; maybe TRBD1 (6 bases). CDR1 is LGHNA and CDR2 is YSLEER in the germline V gene. The CDR3 spans 14 residues. V was trimmed by 3 bases and J by 3 bases, leaving 11 bases between them. CDR3 sequence: CASSHRGREETQYF. The CDR3 nucleotides are TGCGCCAGCAGCCACAGGGGTCGGGAAGAGACCCAGTACTTC.

This clonotype was observed at least ten times. V is TRBV27 and J is TRBJ2-7; either TRBD1 or TRBD2 may supply D (5 bases each). The V end lost 4 bases, the J end lost 2 bases, and 9 bases lay between the germline ends. Germline-derived CDR1 and CDR2 are MNHEY and SMNVEV (reference sequence). CDR3 length: 13 amino acids. CDR3 sequence reads: CASSYGGPYEQYF. DNA of the CDR3: TGTGCCAGCAGTTATGGGGGACCCTACGAGCAGTACTTC.

This clonotype was seen a handful of times. The CDR3 is CASSFRDRAGELFF. The CDR3 bases are TGTGCCAGCAGTTTCCGGGACAGGGCCGGGGAGCTGTTTTTT. The chain combines TRBV12-3 or TRBV12-4 with TRBJ2-2; 9 bases align to TRBD1. V trimming: 3 bases; J trimming: 6 bases; junction bases outside the gene matches: 2. This CDR3 is 14 amino acids long.

The chain couples TRBV7-2 to TRBJ2-7, with D tentatively TRBD2 (8 bases). The CDR3 is made up of 13 amino acids. Germline CDR1 and CDR2: SGHTA and FQGNSA. V dropped 5 bases and J dropped 8 bases, with 16 bases sitting between them. The CDR3 region is CASSRGGTEQQYF. The DNA of the CDR3 is TGTGCCAGCAGCCGGGGGGGGACAGAACAGCAGTACTTC. Supplemented by reference TRBV7-2 and TRBJ2-7, the full variable domain reads GAGVSQSPSNKVTEKGKDVELRCDPISGHTALYWYRQSLGQGLEFLIYFQGNSAPDKSGLPSDRFSAERTGGSVSTLTIQRTQQEDSAVYLCASSRGGTEQQYFGPGTRLTVT.

This chain uses TRBV20-1 with TRBJ2-1; D remains unclear. The CDR3 is made up of 12 amino acids. V lost 4 bases and J 7 bases, leaving 11 bases between the germline ends. Germline loops: CDR1 DFQATT, CDR2 SNEGSKA (reference sequence). As DNA, the CDR3 is TGCAGTGCTATCCTAGGCCCTAATGAGCAGTTCTTC. This codes for CSAILGPNEQFF.

The V call is TRBV5-1, the J call TRBJ1-2; no clear D gene. Germline CDR1 and CDR2: SGHRS and YFSETQ. V dropped 0 bases and J dropped 5 bases, with 11 bases sitting between them. The length of the CDR3 is 14 residues. Here the CDR3 DNA reads TGCGCCAGCAGCTTGGCTTCGGGCGAGTATGGCTACACCTTC. Encoded protein: CASSLASGEYGYTF.

This clonotype was observed a few times. The chain has TRBV7-2 and TRBJ2-1; no firm D call. The CDR3 extends over 14 amino acids. The V gene's germline CDR1 is SGHTA and CDR2 FQGNSA. Deletions cut 1 base from V and 8 bases from J, with 12 bases between. Here the CDR3 DNA reads TGTGCCAGCAGCTTAGTGCCCAGAAGGGATGAGCAGTTCTTC. It is translated as CASSLVPRRDEQFF.

This clonotype showed up just a few times. The J gene is TRBJ2-1, the V gene TRBV5-1, with TRBD2 as a possible D gene (5 bases). Germline V CDR1 and CDR2: SGHRS, YFSETQ. V lost 2 bases, J lost 7 bases, and 10 bases lay in between. This CDR3 comprises 13 residues. The CDR3 loop reads CASSLQLGNEQFF. CDR3 sequence (DNA): TGCGCCAGCAGCTTACAACTAGGGAATGAGCAGTTCTTC.

The chain employs TRBV12-3 or TRBV12-4 and TRBJ1-5; D call uncertain. V dropped 5 bases and J dropped 9 bases, with 14 bases sitting between them. The CDR3 is 13 amino acids. CDR3 loop: CASSGGGWVPQHF. The CDR3 DNA reads TGTGCCAGCAGTGGCGGAGGGTGGGTGCCCCAGCATTTT.

The rearrangement joins TRBV20-1 to TRBJ2-7, with TRBD2 identical over 10 bases. The CDR3 contains 13 residues. CDR1 DFQATT and CDR2 SNEGSKA come from the germline V gene (reference sequence). Unmatched junction bases numbered 2, after V lost 5 bases and J lost 1 base. Here the CDR3 reads CSAGLAESYEQYF. CDR3 bases: TGCAGTGCTGGACTAGCGGAGTCCTACGAGCAGTACTTC.

In its sample, this clonotype was seen a few times. CDR3 DNA: TGTGCTAGTGGTTTGTCGAGAACAAATAGGGGAAGCAATCAGCCCCAGCATTTT. The encoded protein is CASGLSRTNRGSNQPQHF. V usage is TRBV12-5 and J usage is TRBJ1-5, with D possibly TRBD1 on 5 matching bases. V was shortened by 2 bases and J by 1 base, with 18 bases between the two germline ends. The CDR3 length is 18 residues. Germline V gene data show CDR1 as LGHNT and CDR2 as FRNRAP.

This clonotype was picked up a small number of times. The gene calls are TRBV20-1 and TRBJ2-7; no firm D call. Germline CDR1 and CDR2: DFQATT and SNEGSKA (reference sequence). The CDR3 is 12 amino acids. V was trimmed by 3 bases and J by 3 bases, leaving 9 bases between them. The DNA of the CDR3 is TGCAGTGCTAGCTTGGGGATCTACGAGCAGTACTTC. Translation: CSASLGIYEQYF.

This chain joins TRBV20-1 and TRBJ2-7, with D possibly matching TRBD2 (5 bases). CDR3 length: 16 residues. CDR1 and CDR2 (germline): DFQATT, SNEGSKA (reference sequence). Trimming took 0 bases from V and 2 from J, leaving 17 bases between them. The CDR3 spells CSARDRLERRPYEQYF. The CDR3 DNA reads as TGCAGTGCTAGAGATCGCTTGGAGCGGAGACCCTACGAGCAGTACTTC.